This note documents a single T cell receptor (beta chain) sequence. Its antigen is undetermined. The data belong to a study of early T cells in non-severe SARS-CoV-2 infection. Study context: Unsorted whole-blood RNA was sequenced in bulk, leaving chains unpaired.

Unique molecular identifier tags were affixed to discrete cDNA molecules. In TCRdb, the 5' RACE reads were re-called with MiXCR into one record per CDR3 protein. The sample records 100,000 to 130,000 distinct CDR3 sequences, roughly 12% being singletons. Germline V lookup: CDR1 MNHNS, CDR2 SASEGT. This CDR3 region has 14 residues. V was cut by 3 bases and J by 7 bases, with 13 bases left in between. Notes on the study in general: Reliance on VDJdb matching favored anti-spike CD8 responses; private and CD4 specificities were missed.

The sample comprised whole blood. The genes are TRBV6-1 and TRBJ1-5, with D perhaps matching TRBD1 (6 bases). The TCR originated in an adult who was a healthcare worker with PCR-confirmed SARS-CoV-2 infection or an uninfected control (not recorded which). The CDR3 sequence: CASSDSRGNQPQHF. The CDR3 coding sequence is TGTGCCAGCAGTGACTCTAGGGGGAACCAGCCCCAGCATTTT.